This T cell receptor (beta chain) is drawn from a study of blood T cell repertoires in COVID-19. Clones were sequenced by immunoSEQ multiplex PCR, and TCRdb holds only the in-frame ones, with some missing. The table lists approximately 310,000 clones, 85% of them singletons. In germline, CDR1 is SNHLY, CDR2 FYNNEI. Trimming at V came to 8 bases and at J to 4 bases, leaving 4 bases not matched to a gene. CDR3 length equals 12 residues. Sequenced: PBMCs or T cells enriched from blood (not recorded which). The chain has TRBV2 and TRBJ1-2; 7 nucleotides match TRBD1. This receptor was identified in a woman aged 25 to 39 who had been exposed to COVID-19. This CDR3 reads CASLDRVYGYTF. CDR3 DNA sequence: TGTGCCAGCCTCGACAGGGTCTATGGCTACACCTTC.